The clone carrying this TCR beta chain came up a few times. Its antigen is not known. The data originate from a study of cytomegalovirus exposure and HLA in healthy donors. Study observations and caveats: Investigators reported around 150 TCR beta chains as tied to cytomegalovirus.

Primers: 60 Vbeta forward and 13 Jbeta reverse. Method: immunoSEQ multiplex PCR; TCRdb's copy keeps in-frame clones and lacks some. The table records fewer than 200,000 clones, 80% of them present only once. Unmatched junction bases numbered 6, after V lost 1 base and J lost 2 bases. The germline V gene has CDR1 SGHRS and CDR2 YFSETQ. The CDR3 has 16 residues. The sequence came from a human donor in good health. The chain combines TRBV5-1 with TRBJ2-3, with 8 bases aligning to TRBD2. Sequenced input: PBMCs. Here the CDR3 reads CASSLFGGATTDTQYF. CDR3 coding DNA: TGCGCCAGCAGCTTGTTCGGGGGGGCCACCACAGATACGCAGTATTTT.